These 27 T cell receptor beta chains were sequenced from one sample in a study of blood T cell repertoires in COVID-19. The method was immunoSEQ multiplex PCR; TCRdb's version includes in-frame clones alone and lacks a portion of them. The sample has 250,000 to 300,000 clones, over 75% seen once. The sequencing sample was made of PBMCs or T cells enriched from blood (not recorded which). Receptors originate from a woman in her twenties or thirties who had recovered from COVID-19.

For the CDR3, the DNA is TGTGCCAGCAGCTTTAGCGGGAGGGTAAGGGACATTCAGTACTTC. Translation: CASSFSGRVRDIQYF. The gene calls are TRBV7-2 and TRBJ2-4; 11 bases agree with TRBD2. Germline-derived CDR1 and CDR2 are SGHTA and FQGNSA. Losses at the gene ends were 3 bases for V and 8 bases for J; bases not matched to a gene: 6. The CDR3 runs to 15 residues.

The chain carries TRBV11-2 and TRBJ2-7, with 7 bases that match TRBD2. The CDR3 totals 18 residues. The ends lost 1 base at V and 4 bases at J; junction bases unmatched: 16. Per germline, CDR1 SGHAT and CDR2 FQNNGV. CDR3 sequence: CASSLGPTVGGRGYEQYF. The CDR3 DNA reads as TGTGCCAGCAGCTTAGGACCCACAGTTGGTGGGAGGGGTTACGAGCAGTACTTC.

The rearrangement joins TRBV29-1 to TRBJ2-7; TRBD1 agrees at 8 bases. V dropped 6 bases and J dropped 3; count of bases not matched to a gene: 7. Per germline, CDR1 SQVTM and CDR2 ANQGSEA. CDR3 size: 13 residues. DNA for the CDR3: TGCAGCGTCCTGACAGGGGACGACTACGAGCAGTACTTC. This gives the protein CSVLTGDDYEQYF.

This chain connects TRBV3-1 (or the pseudogene TRBV3-2) to TRBJ1-2; TRBD1 aligns across 8 bases. The CDR3 runs to 15 residues. CDR1 is LGHDT and CDR2 is YNNKEL in the germline V gene (reference sequence). The trim removed 0 bases at V and 2 bases at J, leaving 2 bases unmatched. The CDR3: CASSQDRGRNYGYTF. The CDR3 DNA reads TGTGCCAGCAGCCAAGACAGGGGGCGCAACTATGGCTACACCTTC.

The CDR3 DNA sequence: TGTGCCAGCAGTCCCACTAGCGGCGCTACGCAGTATTTT. Its protein product is CASSPTSGATQYF. The V call is TRBV12-3 or TRBV12-4, the J call TRBJ2-3; 8 nucleotides line up with TRBD2. CDR3 length: 13 amino acids. Unmatched junction bases numbered 6, after V lost 5 bases and J lost 8 bases.

This chain connects TRBV5-1 to TRBJ2-1; TRBD2 agrees at 9 bases. The V segment lost 0 bases and the J segment 9 bases; nucleotides outside the gene matches: 4. This CDR3 has 14 amino acids. Germline lookup yields CDR1 SGHRS and CDR2 YFSETQ. CDR3 amino acids: CASSLGGLAGEQFF. The CDR3 bases are TGCGCCAGCAGCTTGGGGGGACTAGCTGGTGAGCAGTTCTTC.

This clone appeared once. This may stem from a read error, because a much larger clone lies one nucleotide away. This chain links TRBV4-1 with TRBJ1-1; no definite D call. Trimming took off 0 bases at V and 1 base at J, with 3 bases between the two ends. CDR1 and CDR2 (germline): MGHRA, YSYEKL. This CDR3 region has 13 residues. Here the CDR3 reads CASSQDRNTEAFF. DNA for the CDR3: TGCGCCAGCAGCCAAGATCGGAACACTGAAGCTTTCTTT.

This rearrangement joins TRBV7-9 to TRBJ2-1; D is undetermined. Germline values: CDR1 SEHNR, CDR2 FQNEAQ (reference sequence). The CDR3 contains 13 residues. V lost 1 base and J lost 6, with 7 bases in between. The chain's CDR3 is CASSLGGSNEQFF. CDR3 nucleotides: TGTGCCAGCAGCTTAGGAGGATCCAATGAGCAGTTCTTC.

V usage is TRBV6-2 or TRBV6-3 and J usage is TRBJ1-5; D not certain. The V end was cut by 5 bases, the J end by 1 base, with 9 bases between. The germline V gene encodes CDR1 MNHEY and CDR2 SVGEGT. This CDR3 region has 14 residues. CDR3 DNA: TGTGCCAGCAGTACTTGGGCCAGCAATCAGCCCCAGCATTTT. Translating gives CASSTWASNQPQHF.

The V call is TRBV7-2, the J call TRBJ2-3; D is uncertain. V lost 0 bases and J lost 5, with 12 bases in between. The germline CDR1 and CDR2 sequences are SGHTA and FQGNSA. This CDR3 has 15 amino acids. DNA for the CDR3: TGTGCCAGCAGCTTAGCGCCGGCTAGAGTAGATACGCAGTATTTT. It yields the protein CASSLAPARVDTQYF.

The DNA of the CDR3 is TGTGCCAGCAGTCCCCTAAACAGAGATACTAACTATGGCTACACCTTC. Protein: CASSPLNRDTNYGYTF. J is TRBJ1-2 and V is TRBV28; D gene uncertain. Looked up from germline, CDR1 is MDHEN and CDR2 is SYDVKM. This CDR3 has 16 amino acids. The ends were cut back, 5 bases at V and 0 bases at J, with 16 bases in the middle.

The V and J genes are TRBV6-4 and TRBJ2-7; 7 bases map to TRBD1. This CDR3 has 12 amino acids. J lost 6 bases, V lost 7 bases, and 6 bases had no gene match. Germline lookup yields CDR1 MRHNA and CDR2 SNTAGT. The CDR3 DNA sequence: TGTGCCAGCAACGGGACAGTGAGCGAGCAGTACTTC. It translates to CASNGTVSEQYF.

The genes are TRBV28 and TRBJ1-5; tentatively, D is TRBD1 (5 bases). The CDR3 contains 13 residues. Trimming stripped 7 bases from V and 4 bases from J, with 11 bases between. The germline V gene has CDR1 MDHEN and CDR2 SYDVKM. The DNA for the CDR3 is TGTGCCAGCAAAAGGGGTGATAATCAGCCCCAGCATTTT. Translation gives CASKRGDNQPQHF.

CDR3 amino acids: CASKVAGGISNQPQHF. Written as DNA, the CDR3 is TGTGCCAGTAAGGTGGCAGGGGGCATCAGCAATCAGCCCCAGCATTTT. The rearrangement links TRBV19 to TRBJ1-5; 8 bases line up with TRBD1. The germline V gene encodes CDR1 LNHDA and CDR2 SQIVND (reference sequence). The CDR3 runs 16 residues. The trim removed 7 bases at V and 1 base at J, leaving 9 bases unmatched.

This clone occurred once. The chain links TRBV27 to TRBJ2-7; tentatively, D is TRBD2 (6 bases). Per germline, CDR1 MNHEY and CDR2 SMNVEV (reference sequence). Trimming took off 6 bases at V and 4 bases at J, with 16 bases between the two ends. There are 14 residues in the CDR3. CDR3 region: CASSLTGTVYEQYF. CDR3 bases: TGTGCCAGCAGCCTAACCGGGACTGTATACGAGCAGTACTTC.

This clone occurred a few times. This chain uses TRBV11-2 with TRBJ1-3; D is undetermined. Deletions cut 2 bases from V and 5 bases from J, with 7 bases between. CDR1 and CDR2 from the germline V gene are SGHAT and FQNNGV. The CDR3 length is 13 residues. The CDR3 nucleotides read TGTGCCAGCAGCTTATCTGTTCGAAACACCATATATTTT. Its protein is CASSLSVRNTIYF.

The rearrangement links TRBV7-6 to TRBJ2-5, with unresolved D. V dropped 3 bases and J dropped 2 bases, with 7 bases sitting between them. CDR1 SGHVS and CDR2 FNYEAQ come from the germline V gene. The CDR3 has 13 residues. The CDR3 protein is CASSFDGQETQYF. The CDR3 coding sequence is TGTGCCAGCAGCTTCGACGGGCAAGAGACCCAGTACTTC.

The J gene is TRBJ2-1, the V gene TRBV7-8; TRBD2 matches at 15 bases. CDR3 length: 16 residues. The trim removed 4 bases at V and 8 bases at J, leaving 6 bases unmatched. Germline loops: CDR1 SGHVS, CDR2 FQNEAQ. In nucleotides, the CDR3 is TGTGCCAGCAGCTCAGGACTAGCGGGGGGGACAGATGAGCAGTTCTTC. It specifies CASSSGLAGGTDEQFF.

This chain uses TRBV2 with TRBJ2-1, with TRBD2 matching over 14 bases. Germline trimming cut 2 bases from V and 2 bases from J; bases unmatched to any gene: 8. Germline V CDR1 and CDR2: SNHLY, FYNNEI. The CDR3 spans 19 residues. The CDR3 loop reads CASSETTSGGALPYNEQFF. The CDR3 region has the DNA TGTGCCAGCAGTGAAACGACTAGCGGGGGGGCCCTCCCCTACAATGAGCAGTTCTTC.

The rearrangement links TRBV9 to TRBJ1-2; perhaps TRBD1 as D (5 bases). The CDR3 has 14 amino acids. Germline values: CDR1 SGDLS, CDR2 YYNGEE. V lost 0 bases and J 2 bases, leaving 8 bases between the germline ends. CDR3 coding DNA: TGTGCCAGCAGCGTAGCTACAGGAAACTATGGCTACACCTTC. It is translated as CASSVATGNYGYTF.

The chain joins TRBV5-1 to TRBJ2-6; tentative D call: TRBD1 (6 bases). The germline V gene encodes CDR1 SGHRS and CDR2 YFSETQ. This CDR3 has 15 amino acids. V gave up 7 bases and J gave up 4 bases, with 15 bases separating them. CDR3 sequence reads: CASWDIPPGANVLTF. CDR3 in DNA: TGCGCCAGCTGGGACATTCCCCCCGGGGCCAACGTCCTGACTTTC.

V and J are TRBV6-2 or TRBV6-3 and TRBJ2-7, with D hard to call. The CDR3 is made up of 11 amino acids. V lost 2 bases to trimming and J lost 4 bases, with 3 bases between them. Germline V lookup: CDR1 MNHEY, CDR2 SVGEGT. The CDR3 DNA reads as TGTGCCAGCAGTTACCTATACGAGCAGTACTTC. This translates into CASSYLYEQYF.

The CDR3 bases are TGTGCCAGCTCACCCACGGGTCCCACAGATACGCAGTATTTT. Protein: CASSPTGPTDTQYF. This rearrangement joins TRBV18 to TRBJ2-3; D remains ambiguous. The V and J ends lost 3 bases and 2 bases respectively, with 9 bases between them. CDR1 is KGHSH, CDR2 LQKENI, per germline. The length of the CDR3 is 14 residues.

V and J are TRBV2 and TRBJ1-5; 8 positions match TRBD1. The germline CDR1 and CDR2 sequences are SNHLY and FYNNEI. After removal of 7 bases from V and 2 bases from J, the junction contained 7 bases not matched to a gene. The CDR3 extends over 15 amino acids. CDR3 residues: CASILDRGGNQPQHF. CDR3 coding DNA: TGTGCCAGCATTCTCGACAGGGGCGGCAATCAGCCCCAGCATTTT.

The chain uses TRBV2 and TRBJ2-7, with D perhaps matching TRBD1 (6 bases). This CDR3 spans 14 amino acids. Trimming shortened V by 3 bases and J by 4 bases, and 13 bases separated the two germline ends. Germline V gene data show CDR1 as SNHLY and CDR2 as FYNNEI. CDR3: CASSDPGVRYEQYF. In DNA, the CDR3 is TGTGCCAGCAGTGACCCAGGGGTAAGATACGAGCAGTACTTC. The full variable domain, completed using reference TRBV2 and TRBJ2-7, is EPEVTQTPSHQVTQMGQEVILRCVPISNHLYFYWYRQILGQKVEFLVSFYNNEISEKSEIFDDQFSVERPDGSNFTLKIRSTKLEDSAMYFCASSDPGVRYEQYFGPGTRLTVT.

The chain has TRBV19 and TRBJ1-1; TRBD1 agrees at 7 bases. Germline V lookup: CDR1 LNHDA, CDR2 SQIVND (reference sequence). V gave up 7 bases and J gave up 3 bases; unmatched junction bases: 5. The CDR3 has 13 amino acids. This CDR3 is CASIDRADTEAFF. CDR3 sequence (DNA): TGTGCCAGTATAGACAGGGCGGACACTGAAGCTTTCTTT.

This clone was found once. The chain joins TRBV18 to TRBJ2-2, with 8 bases matching TRBD1. The CDR3 covers 17 residues. The J segment lost 5 bases and the V segment lost 4 bases, leaving 12 bases of the junction unmatched. CDR1 is KGHSH, CDR2 LQKENI, per germline. Here the CDR3 DNA reads TGTGCCAGCTCACTATTAAACCTCAGGGGGCCTACCGGGGAGCTGTTTTTT. Amino acids: CASSLLNLRGPTGELFF.